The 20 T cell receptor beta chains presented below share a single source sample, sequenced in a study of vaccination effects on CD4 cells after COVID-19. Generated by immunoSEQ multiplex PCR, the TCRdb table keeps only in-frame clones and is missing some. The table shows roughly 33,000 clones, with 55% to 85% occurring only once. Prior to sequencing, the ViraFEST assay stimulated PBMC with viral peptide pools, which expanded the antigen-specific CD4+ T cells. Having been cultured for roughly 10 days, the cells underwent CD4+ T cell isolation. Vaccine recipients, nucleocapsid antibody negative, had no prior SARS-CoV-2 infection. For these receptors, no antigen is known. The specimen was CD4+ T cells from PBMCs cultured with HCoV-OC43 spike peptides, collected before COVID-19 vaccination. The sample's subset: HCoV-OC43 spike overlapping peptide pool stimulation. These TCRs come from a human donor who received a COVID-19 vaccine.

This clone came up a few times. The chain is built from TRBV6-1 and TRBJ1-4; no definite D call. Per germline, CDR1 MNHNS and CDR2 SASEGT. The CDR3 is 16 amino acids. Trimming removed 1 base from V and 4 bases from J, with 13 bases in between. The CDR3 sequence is CASSEDVRGLNEKLFF. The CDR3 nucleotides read TGTGCCAGCAGTGAAGACGTTAGAGGTCTTAATGAAAAACTGTTTTTT.

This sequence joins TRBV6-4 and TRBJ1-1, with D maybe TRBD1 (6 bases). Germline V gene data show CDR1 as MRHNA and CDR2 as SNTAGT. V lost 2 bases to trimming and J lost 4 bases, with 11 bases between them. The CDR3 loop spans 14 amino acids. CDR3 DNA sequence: TGTGCCAGCAGTGACGGGGAGGGGGGCACTGAAGCTTTCTTT. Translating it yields CASSDGEGGTEAFF.

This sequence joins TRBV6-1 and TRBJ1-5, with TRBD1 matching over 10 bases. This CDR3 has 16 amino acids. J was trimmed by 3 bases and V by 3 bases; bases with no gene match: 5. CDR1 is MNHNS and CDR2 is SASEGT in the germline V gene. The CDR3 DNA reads TGTGCCAGCAGTGAGAGGGGGACAGGGGCCAATCAGCCCCAGCATTTT. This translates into CASSERGTGANQPQHF.

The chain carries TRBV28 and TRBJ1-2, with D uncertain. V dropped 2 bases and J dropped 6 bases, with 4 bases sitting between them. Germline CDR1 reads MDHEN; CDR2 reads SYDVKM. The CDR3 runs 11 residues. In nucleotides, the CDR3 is TGTGCCAGCAGTTTACAGGATGGCTACACCTTC. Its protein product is CASSLQDGYTF.

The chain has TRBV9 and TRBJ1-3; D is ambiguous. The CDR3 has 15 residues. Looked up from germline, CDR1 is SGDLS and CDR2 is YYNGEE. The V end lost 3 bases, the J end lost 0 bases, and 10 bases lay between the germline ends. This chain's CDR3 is CASSDSGVSGNTIYF. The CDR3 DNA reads TGTGCCAGCAGCGACTCCGGCGTCTCTGGAAACACCATATATTTT.

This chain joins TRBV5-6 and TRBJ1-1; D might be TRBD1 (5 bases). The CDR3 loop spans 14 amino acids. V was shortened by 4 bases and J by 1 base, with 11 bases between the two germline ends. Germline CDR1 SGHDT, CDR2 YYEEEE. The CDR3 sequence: CASSGRDGNTEAFF. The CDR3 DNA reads TGTGCCAGCAGCGGCCGGGACGGGAACACTGAAGCTTTCTTT.

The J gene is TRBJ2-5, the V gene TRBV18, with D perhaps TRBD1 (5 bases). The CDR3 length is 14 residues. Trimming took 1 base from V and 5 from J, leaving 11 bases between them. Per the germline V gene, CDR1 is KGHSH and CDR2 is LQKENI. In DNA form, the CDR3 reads TGTGCCAGCTCACCACAGGGGCACGGGGAGACCCAGTACTTC. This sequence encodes CASSPQGHGETQYF.

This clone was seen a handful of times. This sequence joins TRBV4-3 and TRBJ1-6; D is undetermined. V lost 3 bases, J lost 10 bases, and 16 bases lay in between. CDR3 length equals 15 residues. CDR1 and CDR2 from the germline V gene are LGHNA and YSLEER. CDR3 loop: CASSQVAQMRSPLHF. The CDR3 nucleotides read TGCGCCAGCAGCCAGGTGGCTCAGATGAGGTCACCCCTCCACTTT.

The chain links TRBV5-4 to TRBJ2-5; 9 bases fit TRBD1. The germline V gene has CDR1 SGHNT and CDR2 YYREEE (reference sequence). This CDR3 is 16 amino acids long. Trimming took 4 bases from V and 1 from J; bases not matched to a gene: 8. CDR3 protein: CASSRAGTGSQETQYF. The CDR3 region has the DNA TGTGCCAGCAGCCGTGCCGGGACAGGGTCCCAAGAGACCCAGTACTTC.

CDR3 amino acids: CASSYPTGESTTNIYNEQFF. CDR3 nucleotide sequence: TGTGCCAGCAGTTACCCGACAGGGGAGAGCACCACTAACATCTACAATGAGCAGTTCTTC. The chain joins TRBV6-2 or TRBV6-3 to TRBJ2-1; 8 bases align to TRBD1. The germline V gene encodes CDR1 MNHEY and CDR2 SVGEGT. This CDR3 is 20 amino acids long. The ends lost 2 bases at V and 3 bases at J; junction bases unmatched: 18.

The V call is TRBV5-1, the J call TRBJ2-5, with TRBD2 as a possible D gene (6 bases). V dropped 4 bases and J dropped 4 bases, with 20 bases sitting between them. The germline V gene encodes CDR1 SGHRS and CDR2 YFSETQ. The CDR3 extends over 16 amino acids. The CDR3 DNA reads TGCGCCAGCAGCCCGGGCGGGACGTCGGCGGGAGAGACCCAGTACTTC. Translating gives CASSPGGTSAGETQYF.

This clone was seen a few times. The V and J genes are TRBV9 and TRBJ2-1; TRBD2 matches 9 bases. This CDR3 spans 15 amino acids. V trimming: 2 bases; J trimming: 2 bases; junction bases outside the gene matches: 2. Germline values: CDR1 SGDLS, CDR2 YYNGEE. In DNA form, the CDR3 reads TGTGCCAGCAGCGTTAGCGGGGGACCCTACAATGAGCAGTTCTTC. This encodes CASSVSGGPYNEQFF.

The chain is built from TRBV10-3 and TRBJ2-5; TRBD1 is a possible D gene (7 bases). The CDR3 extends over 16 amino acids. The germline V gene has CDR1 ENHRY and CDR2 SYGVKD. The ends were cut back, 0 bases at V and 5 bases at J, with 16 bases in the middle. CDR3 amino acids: CAISESAGRGRETQYF. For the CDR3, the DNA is TGTGCCATCAGTGAGTCGGCGGGCAGGGGGAGGGAGACCCAGTACTTC.

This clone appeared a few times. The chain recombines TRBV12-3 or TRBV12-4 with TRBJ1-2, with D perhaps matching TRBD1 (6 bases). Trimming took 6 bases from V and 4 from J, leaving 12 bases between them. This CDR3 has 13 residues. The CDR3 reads CASSRGQLYGYTF. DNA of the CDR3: TGTGCCAGCAGCCGAGGACAGCTCTATGGCTACACCTTC.

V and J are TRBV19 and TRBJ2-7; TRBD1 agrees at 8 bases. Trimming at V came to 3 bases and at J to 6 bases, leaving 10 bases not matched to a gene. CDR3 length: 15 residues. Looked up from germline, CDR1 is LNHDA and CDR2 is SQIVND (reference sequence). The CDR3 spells CASSMFGQGTGEQYF. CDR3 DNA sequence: TGTGCCAGTAGTATGTTTGGACAGGGAACGGGCGAGCAGTACTTC.

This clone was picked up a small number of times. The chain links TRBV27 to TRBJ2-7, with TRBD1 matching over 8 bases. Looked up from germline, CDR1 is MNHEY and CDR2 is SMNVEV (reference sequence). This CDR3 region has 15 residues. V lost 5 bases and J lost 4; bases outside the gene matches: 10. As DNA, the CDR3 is TGTGCCAGCAGTCCAGTGGGGACAGGACCGTACGAGCAGTACTTC. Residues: CASSPVGTGPYEQYF.

CDR3 nucleotides: TGTGCCAGCAGCTCCGGGACAGGGACTAAAGAGTACTTC. Translating gives CASSSGTGTKEYF. The V gene is TRBV6-5, the J gene TRBJ2-7; 9 nucleotides match TRBD1. There are 13 residues in the CDR3. The V gene's germline CDR1 is MNHEY and CDR2 SVGAGI. V gave up 6 bases and J gave up 11 bases; unmatched junction bases: 11.

The chain's CDR3 is CAITPGQGYGYTF. Here the CDR3 DNA reads TGTGCCATCACTCCGGGACAGGGCTATGGCTACACCTTC. This sequence joins TRBV10-3 and TRBJ1-2, with 9 nucleotides matching TRBD1. After removal of 7 bases from V and 4 bases from J, the junction contained 4 bases not matched to a gene. In germline, CDR1 is ENHRY, CDR2 SYGVKD. CDR3 length: 13 amino acids.

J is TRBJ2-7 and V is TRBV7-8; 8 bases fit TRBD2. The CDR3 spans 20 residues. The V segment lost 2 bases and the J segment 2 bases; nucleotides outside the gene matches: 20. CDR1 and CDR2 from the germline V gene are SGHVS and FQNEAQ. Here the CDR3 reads CASSLFFSGTPGRGTYEQYF. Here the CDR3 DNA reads TGTGCCAGCAGCTTATTTTTTAGCGGGACCCCGGGACGGGGGACCTACGAGCAGTACTTC.

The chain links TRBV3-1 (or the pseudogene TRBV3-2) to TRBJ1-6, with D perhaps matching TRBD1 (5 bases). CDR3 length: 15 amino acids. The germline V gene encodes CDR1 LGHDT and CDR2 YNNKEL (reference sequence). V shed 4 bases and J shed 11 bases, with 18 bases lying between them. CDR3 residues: CASSPQGGMVPPLHF. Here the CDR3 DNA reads TGTGCCAGCAGCCCCCAGGGAGGGATGGTACCACCCCTCCACTTT.